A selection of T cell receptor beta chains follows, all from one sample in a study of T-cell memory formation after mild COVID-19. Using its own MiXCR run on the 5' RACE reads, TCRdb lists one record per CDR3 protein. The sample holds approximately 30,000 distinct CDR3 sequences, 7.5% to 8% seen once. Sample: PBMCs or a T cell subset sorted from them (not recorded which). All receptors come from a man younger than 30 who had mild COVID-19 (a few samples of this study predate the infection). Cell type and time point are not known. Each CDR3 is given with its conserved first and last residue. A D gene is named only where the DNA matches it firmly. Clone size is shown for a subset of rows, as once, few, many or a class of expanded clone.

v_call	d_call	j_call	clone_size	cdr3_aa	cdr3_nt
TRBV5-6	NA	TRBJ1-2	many	CASSSYRAGGYTF	TGTGCCAGCAGCTCATACCGGGCCGGGGGCTACACCTTC
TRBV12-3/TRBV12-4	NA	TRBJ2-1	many	CATLRNGAYNEQFF	TGTGCCACCTTACGAAACGGGGCCTACAATGAGCAGTTCTTC
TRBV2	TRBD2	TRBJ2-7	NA	CASLAGVVSYEQYF	TGTGCCAGCCTAGCGGGGGTTGTCTCCTACGAGCAGTACTTC
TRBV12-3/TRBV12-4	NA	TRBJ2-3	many	CASSFGADTQYF	TGTGCCAGCAGTTTCGGAGCAGATACGCAGTATTTT
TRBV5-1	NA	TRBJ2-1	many	CASSFSSTPVGGEQFF	TGCGCCAGCAGCTTCTCCTCTACCCCGGTCGGGGGTGAGCAGTTCTTC
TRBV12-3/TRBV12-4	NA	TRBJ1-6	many	CASSLADNSPLHF	TGTGCCAGCAGTTTAGCAGATAATTCACCCCTCCACTTT
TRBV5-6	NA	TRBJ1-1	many	CASSFARHWNTEAFF	TGTGCCAGCAGCTTCGCTAGACACTGGAACACTGAAGCTTTCTTT
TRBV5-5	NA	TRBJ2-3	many	CASSPPPTSTDTQYF	TGTGCCAGCAGCCCCCCCCCGACCAGCACAGATACGCAGTATTTT
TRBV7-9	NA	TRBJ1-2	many	CASSSGWLGYGYTF	TGTGCCAGCAGCTCGGGGTGGTTGGGCTATGGCTACACCTTC
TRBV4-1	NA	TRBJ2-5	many	CASSPLGGSLETQYF	TGCGCCAGCAGCCCTTTGGGGGGTAGCCTAGAGACCCAGTACTTC
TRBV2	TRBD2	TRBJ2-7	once	CANQPGRGATYEQYF	TGTGCCAACCAACCGGGGCGGGGGGCGACATACGAGCAGTACTTC
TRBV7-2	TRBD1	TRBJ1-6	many	CASSPGQGLTSPLHF	TGTGCCAGCAGCCCGGGACAGGGTTTAACCTCACCCCTCCACTTT
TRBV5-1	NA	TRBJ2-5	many	CASSAKGGPETQYF	TGCGCCAGCAGCGCGAAGGGGGGGCCGGAGACCCAGTACTTC
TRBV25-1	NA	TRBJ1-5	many	CASSPGGYSNQPQHF	TGTGCCAGCAGCCCGGGGGGTTATAGCAATCAGCCCCAGCATTTT
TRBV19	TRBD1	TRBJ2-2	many	CASSGTAANTGELFF	TGTGCCAGTTCGGGGACAGCCGCGAACACCGGGGAGCTGTTTTTT
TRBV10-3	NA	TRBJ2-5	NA	CAISVGPGTQETQYF	TGTGCCATCAGTGTCGGCCCGGGAACGCAAGAGACCCAGTACTTC
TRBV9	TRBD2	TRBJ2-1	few	CASSLLAGRTYNEQFF	TGTGCCAGCAGTCTACTAGCGGGTCGTACCTACAATGAGCAGTTCTTC
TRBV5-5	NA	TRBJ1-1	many	CASSLGRIPEKEAFF	TGTGCCAGCAGCTTGGGACGAATACCAGAAAAGGAAGCTTTCTTT
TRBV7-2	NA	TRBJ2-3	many	CASSLTEVADTQYF	TGTGCCAGCAGCTTAACGGAGGTCGCAGATACGCAGTATTTT
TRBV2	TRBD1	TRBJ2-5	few	CASSESATGEETQYF	TGTGCCAGCAGTGAATCAGCGACAGGGGAAGAGACCCAGTACTTC
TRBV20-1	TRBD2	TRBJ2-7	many	CSARGLAGSSYEQYF	TGCAGTGCTAGAGGCCTAGCGGGGAGCTCCTACGAGCAGTACTTC
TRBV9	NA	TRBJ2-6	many	CASSVATEYAWVLTF	TGTGCCAGCAGCGTAGCTACGGAATACGCCTGGGTCCTGACTTTC
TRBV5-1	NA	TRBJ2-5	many	CASSFDGSAEETQYF	TGCGCCAGCAGCTTCGACGGTTCGGCGGAAGAGACCCAGTACTTC
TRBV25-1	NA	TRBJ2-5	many	CASSDVTTGETQYF	TGTGCCAGCAGTGACGTAACTACCGGGGAGACCCAGTACTTC
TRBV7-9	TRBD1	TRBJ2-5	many	CASSRSLRTGGGFTETQYF	TGTGCCAGCAGCCGGTCTCTGCGAACAGGGGGAGGCTTCACGGAGACCCAGTACTTC
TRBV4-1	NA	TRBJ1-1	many	CASSQEPKGSLGTEAFF	TGCGCCAGCAGCCAAGAACCTAAGGGATCCTTAGGCACTGAAGCTTTCTTT
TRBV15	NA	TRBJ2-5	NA	CATSRTRDGETQYF	TGTGCCACCAGCAGGACCCGGGACGGCGAGACCCAGTACTTC
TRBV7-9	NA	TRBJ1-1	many	CASSFAARGTEAFF	TGTGCCAGCAGCTTCGCGGCCAGGGGCACTGAAGCTTTCTTT
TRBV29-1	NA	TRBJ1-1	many	CSVALLGNTEAFF	TGCAGCGTTGCCCTCTTGGGTAACACTGAAGCTTTCTTT
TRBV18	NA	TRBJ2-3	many	CASSTSTDTQYF	TGTGCCAGCTCAACTAGCACAGATACGCAGTATTTT
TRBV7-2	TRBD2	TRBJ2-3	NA	CASSLARWGGSTDTQYF	TGTGCCAGCAGCTTAGCGCGATGGGGGGGTTCCACAGATACGCAGTATTTT
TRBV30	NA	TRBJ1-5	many	CAWSVRENQPQHF	TGTGCCTGGAGTGTAAGGGAGAATCAGCCCCAGCATTTT
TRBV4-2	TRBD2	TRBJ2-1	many	CASSLETSGEYNEQFF	TGTGCCAGCAGCCTTGAGACTAGCGGGGAATACAATGAGCAGTTCTTC
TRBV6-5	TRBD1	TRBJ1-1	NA	CASRGGGNTEAFF	TGTGCCAGCAGAGGGGGCGGTAACACTGAAGCTTTCTTT
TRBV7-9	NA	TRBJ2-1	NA	CASSLGAGGDEQFF	TGTGCCAGCAGCTTAGGGGCAGGGGGGGATGAGCAGTTCTTC
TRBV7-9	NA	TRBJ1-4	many	CASSLRGIEKLFF	TGTGCCAGCAGCCTCCGAGGGATTGAAAAACTGTTTTTT
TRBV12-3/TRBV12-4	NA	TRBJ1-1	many	CASSPRWGLNTEAFF	TGTGCCAGCAGTCCACGTTGGGGACTGAACACTGAAGCTTTCTTT
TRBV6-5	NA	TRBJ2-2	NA	CASSYDRRVLINTGELFF	TGTGCCAGCAGTTACGACCGCCGGGTCCTTATTAACACCGGGGAGCTGTTTTTT
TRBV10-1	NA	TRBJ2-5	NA	CASSEKNRRERTYQETQYF	TGCGCCAGCAGTGAAAAAAACAGGAGGGAGAGGACGTACCAAGAGACCCAGTACTTC
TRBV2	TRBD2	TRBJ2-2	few	CASSESGGHTGELFF	TGTGCCAGCAGTGAATCGGGGGGGCACACCGGGGAGCTGTTTTTT
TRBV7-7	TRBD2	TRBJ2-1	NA	CASSPGRSSYNEQFF	TGTGCTAGCAGCCCCGGGAGGAGCTCCTACAATGAGCAGTTCTTC
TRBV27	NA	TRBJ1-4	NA	CASSEAALGEKLFF	TGTGCCAGCAGTGAAGCGGCATTAGGAGAAAAACTGTTTTTT
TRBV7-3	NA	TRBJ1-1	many	CASSPGGGYTEAFF	TGTGCCAGCAGCCCCGGTGGGGGATACACTGAAGCTTTCTTT
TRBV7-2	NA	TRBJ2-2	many	CASSLRPVNTGELFF	TGTGCCAGCAGCTTAAGGCCAGTAAACACCGGGGAGCTGTTTTTT
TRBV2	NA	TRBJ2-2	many	CASSVDYTGELFF	TGTGCCAGCAGCGTTGATTACACCGGGGAGCTGTTTTTT
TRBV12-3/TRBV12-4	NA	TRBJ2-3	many	CASSLALDGVTDTQYF	TGTGCCAGCAGTTTAGCGCTGGATGGGGTAACAGATACGCAGTATTTT
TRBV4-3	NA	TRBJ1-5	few	CASSLLLSNQPQHF	TGCGCCAGCAGCCTCTTACTCAGCAATCAGCCCCAGCATTTT
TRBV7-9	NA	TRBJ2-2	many	CASSDRDSQTGGLFF	TGTGCCAGCAGCGACCGGGACAGCCAAACCGGGGGGCTGTTTTTT
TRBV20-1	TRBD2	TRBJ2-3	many	CSARALAGVTDTQYF	TGCAGTGCTAGGGCTCTAGCGGGGGTTACAGATACGCAGTATTTT
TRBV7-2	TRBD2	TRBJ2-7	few	CASSLDVSSGGTYEQYF	TGTGCCAGCAGCTTAGATGTGTCTAGCGGGGGGACCTACGAGCAGTACTTC